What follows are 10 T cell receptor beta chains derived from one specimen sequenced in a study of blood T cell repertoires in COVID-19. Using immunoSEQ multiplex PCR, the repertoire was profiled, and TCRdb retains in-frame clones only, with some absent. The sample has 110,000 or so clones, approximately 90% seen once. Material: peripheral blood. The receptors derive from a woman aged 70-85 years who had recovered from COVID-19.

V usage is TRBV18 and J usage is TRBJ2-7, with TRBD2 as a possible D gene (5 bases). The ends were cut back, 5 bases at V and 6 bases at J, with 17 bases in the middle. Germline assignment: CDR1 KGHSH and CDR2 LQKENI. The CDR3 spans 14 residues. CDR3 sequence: CASSASGTDREQYF. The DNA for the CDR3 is TGTGCCAGCTCAGCCAGCGGAACCGACCGCGAGCAGTACTTC.

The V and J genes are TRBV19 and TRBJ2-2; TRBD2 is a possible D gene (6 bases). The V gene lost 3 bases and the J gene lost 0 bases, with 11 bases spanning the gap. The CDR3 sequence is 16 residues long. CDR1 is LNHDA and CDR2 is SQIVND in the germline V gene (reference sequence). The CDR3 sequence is CASSMWGRPNTGELFF. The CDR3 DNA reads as TGTGCCAGTAGTATGTGGGGGAGGCCGAACACCGGGGAGCTGTTTTTT.

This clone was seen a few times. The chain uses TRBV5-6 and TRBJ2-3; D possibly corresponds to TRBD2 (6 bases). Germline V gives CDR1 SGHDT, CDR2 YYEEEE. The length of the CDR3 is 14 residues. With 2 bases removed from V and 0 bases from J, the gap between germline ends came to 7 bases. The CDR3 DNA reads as TGTGCCAGCAGCTTTAGCGGAAGCACAGATACGCAGTATTTT. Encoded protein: CASSFSGSTDTQYF.

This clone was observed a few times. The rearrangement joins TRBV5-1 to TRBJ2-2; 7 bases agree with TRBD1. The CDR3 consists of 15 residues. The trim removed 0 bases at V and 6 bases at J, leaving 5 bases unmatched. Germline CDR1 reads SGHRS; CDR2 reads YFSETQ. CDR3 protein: CASSLGRGYAGELFF. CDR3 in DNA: TGCGCCAGCAGCTTGGGCAGGGGGTACGCCGGGGAGCTGTTTTTT.

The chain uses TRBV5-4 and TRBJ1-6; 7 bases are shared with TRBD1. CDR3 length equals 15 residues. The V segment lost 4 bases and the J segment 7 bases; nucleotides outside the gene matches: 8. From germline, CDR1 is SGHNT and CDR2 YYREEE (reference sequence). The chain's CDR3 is CASSTSGTVNSPLHF. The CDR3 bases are TGTGCCAGCAGCACTTCCGGGACAGTAAATTCACCCCTCCACTTT.

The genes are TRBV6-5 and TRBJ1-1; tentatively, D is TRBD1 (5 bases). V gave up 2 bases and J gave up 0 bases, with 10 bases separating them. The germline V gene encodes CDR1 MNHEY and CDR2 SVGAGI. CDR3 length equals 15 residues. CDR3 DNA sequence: TGTGCCAGCAGTTACGGAGGGGCAATGAACACTGAAGCTTTCTTT. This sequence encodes CASSYGGAMNTEAFF.

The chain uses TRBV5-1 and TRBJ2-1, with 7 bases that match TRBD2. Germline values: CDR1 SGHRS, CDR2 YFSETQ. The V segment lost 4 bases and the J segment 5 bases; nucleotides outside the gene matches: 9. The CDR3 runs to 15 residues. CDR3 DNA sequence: TGCGCCAGCAGCCCAGGTCGGGGGACTAACAATGAGCAGTTCTTC. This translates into CASSPGRGTNNEQFF. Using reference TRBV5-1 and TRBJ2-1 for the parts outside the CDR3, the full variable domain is KAGVTQTPRYLIKTRGQQVTLSCSPISGHRSVSWYQQTPGQGLQFLFEYFSETQRNKGNFPGRFSGRQFSNSRSEMNVSTLELGDSALYLCASSPGRGTNNEQFFGPGTRLTVL.

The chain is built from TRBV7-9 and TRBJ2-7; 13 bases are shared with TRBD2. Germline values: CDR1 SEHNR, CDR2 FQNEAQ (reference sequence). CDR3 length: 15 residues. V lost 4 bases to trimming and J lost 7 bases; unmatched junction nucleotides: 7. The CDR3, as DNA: TGTGCCAGCAGCTACTGGACTAGCGGGAGTGGGGAGCAGTACTTC. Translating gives CASSYWTSGSGEQYF.

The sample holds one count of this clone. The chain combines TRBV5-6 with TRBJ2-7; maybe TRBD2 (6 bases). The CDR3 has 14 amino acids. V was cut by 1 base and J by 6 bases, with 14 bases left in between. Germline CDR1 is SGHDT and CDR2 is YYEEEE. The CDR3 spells CASSLRAGTGEQYF. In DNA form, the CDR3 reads TGTGCCAGCAGCTTGAGGGCGGGAACTGGCGAGCAGTACTTC.

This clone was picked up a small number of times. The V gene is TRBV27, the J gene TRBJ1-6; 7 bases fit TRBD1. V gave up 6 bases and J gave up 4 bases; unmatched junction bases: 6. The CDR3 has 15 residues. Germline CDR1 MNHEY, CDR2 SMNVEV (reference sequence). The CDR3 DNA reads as TGTGCCAGCAGGACGGGACAGACATATAATTCACCCCTCCACTTT. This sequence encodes CASRTGQTYNSPLHF.